This T cell receptor beta chain was identified in a study of blood T cell repertoires in COVID-19. The overall study: The United States, Italy and Spain supplied acute and convalescent COVID-19 samples.

CDR1 and CDR2 (germline): LGHNA, YNFKEQ. CDR3 size: 17 residues. After removal of 3 bases from V and 1 base from J, the junction contained 9 bases not matched to a gene. TCRdb's table, derived via immunoSEQ multiplex PCR, lists solely in-frame clones and lacks some. The profile shows some 90,000 clones, more than 65% of them singletons. The TCR was taken from a man aged 55-75 years with acute or convalescent COVID-19. This chain connects TRBV4-2 to TRBJ1-5; TRBD1 agrees at 7 bases. The sample was peripheral blood. The CDR3 region is CASSQADLGQSNQPQHF. As DNA, the CDR3 is TGTGCCAGCAGCCAGGCCGACCTGGGACAGAGCAATCAGCCCCAGCATTTT.